The rows below give T cell receptor beta chains drawn from one sample of a study of shared clonotypes between healthy human individuals. Data came from immunoSEQ multiplex PCR; TCRdb stores just in-frame clones and leaves some out. The data hold approximately 1.4 million clones, with 95% to 99% observed a single time. Sequencing input: naive CD4+ T cells sorted from blood. The receptors were sampled from a man aged 25-40 years in good health. Each CDR3 is given with its conserved first and last residue. Each record gives: J gene, D gene, V gene, clone size, CDR3 DNA, CDR3 protein. A D gene is named only where the DNA matches it firmly. Size tells how often a clone was seen (once, few, many) or the class of an expanded clone, and some rows leave it out.

J: TRBJ2-5
D: TRBD1
V: TRBV7-2
size: -
DNA: TGTGCCAGCAGCCTAACCTCGACAGGGTTTGAGACCCAGTACTTC
CDR3: CASSLTSTGFETQYF

J: TRBJ2-7
D: -
V: TRBV18
size: -
DNA: TGTGCCAGCTCACAAACTAGTACTTCCGAGCAGTACTTC
CDR3: CASSQTSTSEQYF

J: TRBJ2-3
D: TRBD2
V: TRBV7-2
size: -
DNA: TGTGCCAGCAGCCGGGAGAGGCGGGAGGGCACAGATACGCAGTATTTT
CDR3: CASSRERREGTDTQYF

J: TRBJ2-3
D: -
V: TRBV11-3
size: -
DNA: TGTGCCAGCAGCTTGAACAGGGTTACAGATACGCAGTATTTT
CDR3: CASSLNRVTDTQYF

J: TRBJ1-1
D: -
V: TRBV9
size: -
DNA: TGTGCCAGCAGCGTAGATCCCGGGACGGTGAACACTGAAGCTTTCTTT
CDR3: CASSVDPGTVNTEAFF

J: TRBJ2-1
D: -
V: TRBV15
size: -
DNA: TGTGCCACCCGGCGGGAACCTAATGAGCAGTTCTTC
CDR3: CATRREPNEQFF

J: TRBJ2-1
D: -
V: TRBV15
size: -
DNA: TGTGCCACCGGAGGTGGCGGCCTTATCTACAATGAGCAGTTCTTC
CDR3: CATGGGGLIYNEQFF

J: TRBJ1-4
D: TRBD1
V: TRBV5-4
size: -
DNA: TGTGCCAGCAGCGGTGAGGGGGCAGCTAATGAAAAACTGTTTTTT
CDR3: CASSGEGAANEKLFF

J: TRBJ1-3
D: -
V: TRBV18
size: -
DNA: TGTGCCAGCTCACCGTCCGTATCCCCGGTGACAGCTGGAAACACCATATATTTT
CDR3: CASSPSVSPVTAGNTIYF

J: TRBJ1-4
D: -
V: TRBV5-5
size: -
DNA: TGTGCCAGCAGCTTCCGGATGCTGCAAACTAATGAAAAACTGTTTTTT
CDR3: CASSFRMLQTNEKLFF

J: TRBJ2-7
D: -
V: TRBV7-9
size: -
DNA: TGTGCCAGCAGCTTCGAGGGGTTTTACTCCTACGAGCAGTACTTC
CDR3: CASSFEGFYSYEQYF

J: TRBJ2-1
D: -
V: TRBV7-8
size: -
DNA: TGTGCCAGCAGCTTGACCTACAATGAGCAGTTCTTC
CDR3: CASSLTYNEQFF

J: TRBJ1-1
D: TRBD1
V: TRBV10-1
size: once
DNA: TGCGCCAGCAGTCCCGGGACAGGGGTAGGGAACACTGAAGCTTTCTTT
CDR3: CASSPGTGVGNTEAFF

J: TRBJ2-1
D: -
V: TRBV4-1
size: once
DNA: TGCGCCAGCAGCTTCACCTTGACGGACAATGAGCAGTTCTTC
CDR3: CASSFTLTDNEQFF

J: TRBJ2-3
D: TRBD1
V: TRBV9
size: -
DNA: TGTGCCAGCAGCGAGGGGGCAGGGGTTGGCACAGATACGCAGTATTTT
CDR3: CASSEGAGVGTDTQYF

J: TRBJ2-3
D: TRBD2
V: TRBV9
size: -
DNA: TGTGCCAGCAGCGATCGGGACTACACAGATACGCAGTATTTT
CDR3: CASSDRDYTDTQYF

J: TRBJ2-3
D: -
V: TRBV7-2
size: -
DNA: TGTGCCAGCAGCCCGCAGGGCACAGATACGCAGTATTTT
CDR3: CASSPQGTDTQYF

J: TRBJ1-1
D: -
V: TRBV9
size: -
DNA: TGTGCCAGCAGCGTAGTAAGGGCCACTGAAGCTTTCTTT
CDR3: CASSVVRATEAFF

J: TRBJ2-7
D: -
V: TRBV6-6
size: -
DNA: TGTGCCACCAGACTCGAGGGGGTCTACGAGCAGTACTTC
CDR3: CATRLEGVYEQYF

J: TRBJ1-1
D: -
V: TRBV9
size: -
DNA: TGTGCCAGCAGCAACCGGGACTATCCTTTGAACACTGAAGCTTTCTTT
CDR3: CASSNRDYPLNTEAFF

J: TRBJ2-5
D: -
V: TRBV5-8
size: -
DNA: TGTGCCAGCAGCGACATCAGGTTCAGACAAGAGACCCAGTACTTC
CDR3: CASSDIRFRQETQYF

J: TRBJ1-1
D: -
V: TRBV25-1
size: -
DNA: TGTGCCAGCCTGAGAGGCGACACGGGATGGAACACTGAAGCTTTCTTT
CDR3: CASLRGDTGWNTEAFF

J: TRBJ2-7
D: -
V: TRBV14
size: -
DNA: TGTGCCAGCAGCCCCAGGTTAACAGCCTACGAGCAGTACTTC
CDR3: CASSPRLTAYEQYF